This entry features one T cell receptor (beta chain) sequence. Its antigen remains undetermined. Base-call qualities are not available, and no considerably larger clone is one nucleotide away. These data come from a study of blood T cell repertoires in COVID-19 (dated by TCRdb to about 2020). A note on the overall study: The collaborator samples originated in the United States, Italy and Spain and spanned the acute and convalescent phases of COVID-19. The prospective study material was composed of cDNA or gDNA derived from T cells, B-cell-depleted T cells, or PBMCs. The dataset comprised deeply sampled blood TCRbeta repertoires from subjects exposed to, actively infected with, or recovered from COVID-19. The repertoires were released in a freely available public database meant as a resource for research on the immune response to SARS-CoV-2. Samples were obtained from the ongoing ImmuneRACE study (first 160 participants) and from over 1,000 subjects provided by 6 global collaborators. Sample metadata almost always included a de-identified subject ID, COVID-19 status, age in years and sex. Where HLA class I and class II types were available, the types were taken from metadata supplied by the sample provider, not from assay-based typing. Here is what the overall study found, with its caveats: Clinical and demographic metadata were provided uncurated, with the amount varying by source and participant.

Collaborating institutions collected whole blood in K2EDTA tubes following their own protocols. For TCRbeta analysis, collaborators shipped samples as frozen whole blood, isolated PBMCs, or DNA extracted from either of those sample types. TCRbeta CDR3 regions were amplified from genomic DNA by means of the immunoSEQ Assay, a bias-controlled multiplex PCR. The published analysis was carried out like this. The number of nucleated cells in each sample was estimated by amplification of reference gene primers within the assay. Sequence reads were collapsed and filtered to measure the absolute abundance of every unique TCRbeta CDR3 rearrangement. For each sample, productive Simpson clonality was calculated by taking the square root of Simpson's diversity index across productive rearrangements. The clones in this table, taken by TCRdb from immuneACCESS, are in-frame only. Not every clone is retained; where verified, under half of the shortfall comes from an unresolved V gene, and the cause of the rest is unknown. That table furnishes V, J and clone size, whereas the DNA furnished D and trimming. The sample table holds 200,000 to 250,000 clones, of which around 80% were seen once. About 9.4% of the sample goes to the ten largest clones.

Sequencing input: peripheral blood. The receptor's source is a woman over 75 with acute or convalescent COVID-19.

The CDR3 in this case is CSVDGGSSEAFF. The DNA sequence is as follows: TGCAGCGTTGACGGGGGGTCAAGTGAAGCTTTCTTT. The chain was built from TRBV29-1 and TRBJ1-1; TRBD1 is a weak D gene call, 5 bases matching. Based on the germline V gene, the CDR1 and CDR2 sequences are SQVTM and ANQGSEA. CDR3 length: 12 amino acids, cysteine to phenylalanine. Kept here is only the CDR3 DNA, which spans 36 bases and is read in frame from base 1. V is shortened by 3 bases, J by 7 bases, and the region joining them spans 12 bases. With the rest looked up from the reference TRBV29-1 and TRBJ1-1 genes rather than sequenced, the full variable domain is SAVISQKPSRDICQRGTSLTIQCQVDSQVTMMFWYRQQPGQSLTLIATANQGSEATYESGFVIDKFPISRPNLTFSTLTVSNMSPEDSSIYLCSVDGGSSEAFFGQGTRLTVV.